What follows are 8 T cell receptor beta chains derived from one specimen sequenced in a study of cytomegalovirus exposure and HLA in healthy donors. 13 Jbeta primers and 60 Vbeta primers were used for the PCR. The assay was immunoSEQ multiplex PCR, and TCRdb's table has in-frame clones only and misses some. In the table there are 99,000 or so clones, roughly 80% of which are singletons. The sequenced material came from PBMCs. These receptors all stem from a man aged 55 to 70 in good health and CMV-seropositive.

The CDR3 nucleotides are TGTGCCAGCAGCCCCTTAGGCTCCCGGGGGGTGGGGGTTTACGAGCAGTACTTC. Translation gives CASSPLGSRGVGVYEQYF. The chain is built from TRBV27 and TRBJ2-7, with 7 bases matching TRBD2. Trimming at V came to 6 bases and at J to 4 bases, leaving 21 bases not matched to a gene. The CDR3 is made up of 18 amino acids. CDR1 and CDR2 from the germline V gene are MNHEY and SMNVEV (reference sequence).

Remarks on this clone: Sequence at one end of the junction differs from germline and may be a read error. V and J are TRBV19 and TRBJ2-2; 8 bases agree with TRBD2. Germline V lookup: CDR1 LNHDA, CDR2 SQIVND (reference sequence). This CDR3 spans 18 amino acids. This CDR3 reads CASRRERGTRLNTGEPFF. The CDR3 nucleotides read TGTGCCAGTAGACGGGAGCGGGGGACACGATTGAACACCGGGGAGCCGTTTTTT.

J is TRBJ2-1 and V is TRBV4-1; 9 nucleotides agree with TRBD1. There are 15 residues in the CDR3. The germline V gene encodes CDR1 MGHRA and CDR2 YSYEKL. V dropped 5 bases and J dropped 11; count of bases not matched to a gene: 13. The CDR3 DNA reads TGCGCCAGCAGCACGCCGGGACAGGGTATCCCCCAGCAGTTCTTC. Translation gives CASSTPGQGIPQQFF.

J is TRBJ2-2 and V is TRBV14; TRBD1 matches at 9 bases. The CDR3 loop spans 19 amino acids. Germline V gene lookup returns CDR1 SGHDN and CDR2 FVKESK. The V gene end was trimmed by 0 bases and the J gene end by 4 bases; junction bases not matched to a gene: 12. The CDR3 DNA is TGTGCCAGCAGCCAAGATCTCGGCCGGGACAGGGAGAGCACCGGGGAGCTGTTTTTT. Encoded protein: CASSQDLGRDRESTGELFF.

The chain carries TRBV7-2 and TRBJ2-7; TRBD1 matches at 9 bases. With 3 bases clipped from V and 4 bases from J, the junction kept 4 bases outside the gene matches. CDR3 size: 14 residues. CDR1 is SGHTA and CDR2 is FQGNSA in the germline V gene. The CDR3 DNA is TGTGCCAGCAGCTTCCAAGGGACAGGGTACGAGCAGTACTTC. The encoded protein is CASSFQGTGYEQYF.

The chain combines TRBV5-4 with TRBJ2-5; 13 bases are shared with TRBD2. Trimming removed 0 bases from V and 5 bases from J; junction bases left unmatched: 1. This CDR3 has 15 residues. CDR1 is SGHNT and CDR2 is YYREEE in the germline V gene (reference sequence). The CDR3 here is CASSLGTSGGETQYF. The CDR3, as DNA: TGTGCCAGCAGCTTGGGGACTAGCGGGGGCGAGACCCAGTACTTC. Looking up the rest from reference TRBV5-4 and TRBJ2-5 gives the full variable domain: ETGVTQSPTHLIKTRGQQVTLRCSSQSGHNTVSWYQQALGQGPQFIFQYYREEENGRGNFPPRFSGLQFPNYSSELNVNALELDDSALYLCASSLGTSGGETQYFGPGTRLLVL.

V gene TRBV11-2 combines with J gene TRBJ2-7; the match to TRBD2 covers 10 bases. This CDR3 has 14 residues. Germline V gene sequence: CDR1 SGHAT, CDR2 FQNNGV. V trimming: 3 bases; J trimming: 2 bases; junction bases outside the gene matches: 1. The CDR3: CASSFTSGAYEQYF. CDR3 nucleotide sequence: TGTGCCAGCAGCTTTACTAGCGGGGCCTACGAGCAGTACTTC.

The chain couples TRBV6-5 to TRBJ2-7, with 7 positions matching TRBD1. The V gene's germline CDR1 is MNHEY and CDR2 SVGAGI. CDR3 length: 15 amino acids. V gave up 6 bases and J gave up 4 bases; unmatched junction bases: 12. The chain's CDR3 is CASRDPGQSFYEQYF. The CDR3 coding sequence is TGTGCCAGCAGGGACCCGGGACAGTCATTTTACGAGCAGTACTTC.